The present entry profiles one T cell receptor (beta chain) with its context. Its target is unknown. The data were taken from a study of T cells after yellow fever vaccination. With 1 base clipped from V and 6 bases from J, the junction kept 18 bases outside the gene matches. The CDR3 is 19 amino acids. From germline, CDR1 is LGHNA and CDR2 YSLEER. General study points: Clones from primary vaccination mostly reappeared after the booster (roughly 95% CD4, around 90% CD8). Abundant bulk-derived clonotypes could contaminate FACS-sorted repertoires.

UMIs were added to TCR cDNA along with a universal primer site when it was made by 5'RACE template switching. A single record per CDR3 protein comes from TCRdb applying MiXCR to the 5' RACE reads. The repertoire includes a few hundred thousand distinct CDR3 sequences, around 16% of them detected once, and 15% to 20% sits in the top ten. The source is a man younger than 30 who received the YFV17D yellow fever vaccine. The chain couples TRBV4-3 to TRBJ2-3, with 8 bases matching TRBD2. The sequenced sample was PBMCs, obtained less than 6 days after the first yellow fever vaccination. The CDR3 nucleotides are TGCGCCAGCAGCCAAGGAAGGATATATAGCGGGATCTCCGGGGATACGCAGTATTTT. Translated: CASSQGRIYSGISGDTQYF.